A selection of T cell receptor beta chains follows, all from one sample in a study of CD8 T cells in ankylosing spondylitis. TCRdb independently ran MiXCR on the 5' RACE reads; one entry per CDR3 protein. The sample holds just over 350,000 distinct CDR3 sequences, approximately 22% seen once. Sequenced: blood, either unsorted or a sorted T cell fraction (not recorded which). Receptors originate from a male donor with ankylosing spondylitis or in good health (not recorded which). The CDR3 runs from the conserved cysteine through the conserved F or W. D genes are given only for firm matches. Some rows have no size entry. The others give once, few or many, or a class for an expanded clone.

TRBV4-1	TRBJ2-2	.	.	CASSPGPAITGELFF
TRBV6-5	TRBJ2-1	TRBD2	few	CASSYPTSGVGEQFF
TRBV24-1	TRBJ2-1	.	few	CATSGGRPYNEQFF
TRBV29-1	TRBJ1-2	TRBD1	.	CSVEETGTGKNYGYTF
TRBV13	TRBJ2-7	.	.	CASSPRSQPPYEQYF
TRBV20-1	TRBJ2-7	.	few	CSARFLVGPEQYF
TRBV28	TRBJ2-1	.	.	CASSLQLSYNEQFF
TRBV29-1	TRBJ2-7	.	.	CSVDSSPTGDEQYF
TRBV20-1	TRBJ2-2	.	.	CSARDPLTGELFF
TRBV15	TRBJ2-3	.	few	CATSRGVEVDTQYF
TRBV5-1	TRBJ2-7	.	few	CASSDGYYEQYF
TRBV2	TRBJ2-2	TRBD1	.	CASLGTGLRLGPGELFF
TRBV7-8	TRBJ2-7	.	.	CASSLDRLNEQYF
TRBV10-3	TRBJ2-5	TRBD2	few	CAIKDSGGETQYF
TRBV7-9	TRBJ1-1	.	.	CASSLGAAANTEAFF
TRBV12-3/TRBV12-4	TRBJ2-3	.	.	CASSGSAGSDTQYF
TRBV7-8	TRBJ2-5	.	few	CASRPLALGAETQYF
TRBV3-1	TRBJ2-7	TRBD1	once	CASSFPGQGMSEQYF
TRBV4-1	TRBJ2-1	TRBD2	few	CASSPRGANNEQFF
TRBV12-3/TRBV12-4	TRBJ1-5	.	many	CASSLNQPQHF
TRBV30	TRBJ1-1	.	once	CASETTGGAFF
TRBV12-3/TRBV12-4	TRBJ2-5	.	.	CASRTNTGGVSQETQYF
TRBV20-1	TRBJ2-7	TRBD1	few	CSARNRDRADYEQYF
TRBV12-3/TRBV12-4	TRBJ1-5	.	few	CASSLMGYGNQPQHF
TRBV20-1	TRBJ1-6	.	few	CSARDLGSLNNSPLHF
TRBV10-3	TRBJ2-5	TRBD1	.	CAISVDQGAGETQYF
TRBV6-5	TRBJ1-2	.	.	CASRYGMGYTF
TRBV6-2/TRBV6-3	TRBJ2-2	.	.	CASSYWTDGLGELFF
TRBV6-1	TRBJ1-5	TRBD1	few	CASSGQGNWLGNQPQHF
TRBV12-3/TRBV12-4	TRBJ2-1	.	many	CASLGLSYNEQFF
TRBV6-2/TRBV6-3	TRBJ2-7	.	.	CASAGTGAYEQYF
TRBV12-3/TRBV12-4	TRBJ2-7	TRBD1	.	CASSRFGLRDRGEEQYF
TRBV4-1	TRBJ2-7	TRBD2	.	CASSSGGAPVDEQYF
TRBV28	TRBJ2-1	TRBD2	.	CASSLGEGNEQFF
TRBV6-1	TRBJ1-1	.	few	CASSEAGHWNTEAFF
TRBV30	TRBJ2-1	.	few	CAWSQQAGSSYNEQFF
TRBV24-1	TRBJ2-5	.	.	CATSDFRAGTQYF
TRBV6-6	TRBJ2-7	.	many	CASLGVYEQYF
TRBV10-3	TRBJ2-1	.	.	CAISESIHLASPGNEQFF
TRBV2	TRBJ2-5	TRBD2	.	CASSGLAGMETQYF
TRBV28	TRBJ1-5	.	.	CASSLLGRSNQPQHF
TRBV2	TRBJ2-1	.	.	CAISVDSLSGGPYNEQFF
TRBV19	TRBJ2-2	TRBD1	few	CASSNRGFLAGELFF
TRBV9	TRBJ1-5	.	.	CASSVVTAGNTPQHF
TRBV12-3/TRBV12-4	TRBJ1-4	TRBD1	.	CASSLAGGLGEKLFF
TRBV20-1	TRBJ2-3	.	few	CSAPTTPTQYF
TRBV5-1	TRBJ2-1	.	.	CASSPDYFNNEQFF
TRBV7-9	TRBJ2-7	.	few	CASSLSPSEEQYF